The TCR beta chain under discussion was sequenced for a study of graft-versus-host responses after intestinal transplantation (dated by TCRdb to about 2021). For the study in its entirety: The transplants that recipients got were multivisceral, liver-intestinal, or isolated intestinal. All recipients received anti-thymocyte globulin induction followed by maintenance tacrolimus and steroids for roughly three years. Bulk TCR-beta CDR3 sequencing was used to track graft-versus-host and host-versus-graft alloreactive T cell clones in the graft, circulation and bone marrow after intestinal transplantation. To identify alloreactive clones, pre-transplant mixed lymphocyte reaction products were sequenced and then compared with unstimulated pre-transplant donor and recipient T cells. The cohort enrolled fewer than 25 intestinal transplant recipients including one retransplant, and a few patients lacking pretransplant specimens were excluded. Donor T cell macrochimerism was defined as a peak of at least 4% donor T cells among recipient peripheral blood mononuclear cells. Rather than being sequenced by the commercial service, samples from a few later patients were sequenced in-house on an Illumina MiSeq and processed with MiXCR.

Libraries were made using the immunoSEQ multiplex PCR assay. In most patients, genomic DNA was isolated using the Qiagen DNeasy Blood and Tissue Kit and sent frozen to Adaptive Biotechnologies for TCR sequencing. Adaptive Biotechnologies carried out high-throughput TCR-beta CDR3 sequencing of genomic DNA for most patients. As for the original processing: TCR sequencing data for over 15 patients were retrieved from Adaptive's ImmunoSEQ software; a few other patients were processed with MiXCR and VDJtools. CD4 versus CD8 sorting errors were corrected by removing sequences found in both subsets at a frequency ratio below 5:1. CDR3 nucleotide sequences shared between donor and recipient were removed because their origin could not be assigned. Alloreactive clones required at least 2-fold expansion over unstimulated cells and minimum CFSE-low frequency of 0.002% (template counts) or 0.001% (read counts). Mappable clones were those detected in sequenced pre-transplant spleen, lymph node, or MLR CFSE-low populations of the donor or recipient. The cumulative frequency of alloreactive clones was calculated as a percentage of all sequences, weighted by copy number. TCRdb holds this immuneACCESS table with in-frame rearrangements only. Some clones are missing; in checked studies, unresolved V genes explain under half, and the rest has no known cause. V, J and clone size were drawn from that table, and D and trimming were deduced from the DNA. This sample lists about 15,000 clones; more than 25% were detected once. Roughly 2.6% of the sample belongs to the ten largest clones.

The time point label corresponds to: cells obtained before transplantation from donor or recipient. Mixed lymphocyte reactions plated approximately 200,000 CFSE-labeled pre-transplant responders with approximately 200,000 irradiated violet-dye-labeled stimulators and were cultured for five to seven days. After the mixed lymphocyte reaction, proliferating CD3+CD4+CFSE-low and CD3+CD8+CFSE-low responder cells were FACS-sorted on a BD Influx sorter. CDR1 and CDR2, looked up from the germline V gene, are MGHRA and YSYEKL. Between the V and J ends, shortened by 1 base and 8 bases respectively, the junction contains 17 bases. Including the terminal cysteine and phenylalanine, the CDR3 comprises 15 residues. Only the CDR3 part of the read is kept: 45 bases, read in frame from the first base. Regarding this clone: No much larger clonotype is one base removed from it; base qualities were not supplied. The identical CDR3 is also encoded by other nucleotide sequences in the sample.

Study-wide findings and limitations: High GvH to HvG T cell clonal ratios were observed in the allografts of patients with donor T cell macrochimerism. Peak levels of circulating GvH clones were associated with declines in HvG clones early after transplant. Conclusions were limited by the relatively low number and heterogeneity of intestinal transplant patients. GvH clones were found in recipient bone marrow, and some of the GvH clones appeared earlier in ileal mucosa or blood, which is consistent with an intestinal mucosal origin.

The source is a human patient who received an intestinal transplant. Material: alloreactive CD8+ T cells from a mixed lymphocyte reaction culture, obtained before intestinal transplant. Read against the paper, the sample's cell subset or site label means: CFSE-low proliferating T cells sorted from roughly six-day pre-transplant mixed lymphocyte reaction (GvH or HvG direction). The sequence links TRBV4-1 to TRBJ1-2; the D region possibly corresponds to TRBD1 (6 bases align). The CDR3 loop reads CASSQGPGAVGGYTF. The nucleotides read TGCGCCAGCAGCCAAGGGCCGGGGGCGGTAGGGGGCTACACCTTC.